These T cell receptor beta chains were read from a single sample in a study of OX40 agonist ivuxolimab in advanced cancers. Assay: immunoSEQ multiplex PCR; the TCRdb copy retains only in-frame clones and omits some. The sample has roughly 60,000 clones, around four fifths seen once; the top ten hold about 3.7%. Here the sequenced sample was CD4+ or CD8+ T cells sorted from blood, taken in a trial of the OX40 agonist ivuxolimab. The receptors derive from an adult with an advanced solid tumor such as melanoma, head and neck, liver or kidney cancer. Each CDR3 is given with its conserved first and last residue. The order of the fields is D gene, clone size, V gene, J gene, CDR3 protein, CDR3 DNA. D genes are given only for firm matches. A row's size may be missing; if present it is once, few, many or a size class.

TRBD1	-	TRBV6-1	TRBJ1-5	CASSDVLGQTYQPQHF	TGTGCCAGCAGTGACGTGTTGGGACAGACCTATCAGCCCCAGCATTTT
TRBD1	-	TRBV11-3	TRBJ2-7	CASSGRGRSYEQYF	TGTGCCAGCAGCGGCAGGGGGCGGTCCTACGAGCAGTACTTC
-	-	TRBV28	TRBJ1-2	CASSSLGRVGGYTF	TGTGCCAGCAGTTCCCTAGGACGGGTAGGGGGCTACACCTTC
TRBD1	-	TRBV6-6	TRBJ1-5	CASSSQTGGVQPQHF	TGTGCCAGCAGTTCCCAGACAGGGGGGGTACAGCCCCAGCATTTT
TRBD1	-	TRBV27	TRBJ2-7	CASSLTGTGGHEQYF	TGTGCCAGCAGTCTAACCGGGACAGGTGGCCACGAGCAGTACTTC
-	-	TRBV11-2	TRBJ2-7	CASSLVLWEGSSYEQYF	TGTGCCAGCAGCTTAGTTCTGTGGGAAGGGAGCTCCTACGAGCAGTACTTC
-	-	TRBV5-4	TRBJ2-7	CASSLYPSYEQYF	TGTGCCAGCAGCTTGTACCCGTCTTACGAGCAGTACTTC
TRBD2	-	TRBV7-9	TRBJ2-2	CASKSLADHGELFF	TGTGCCAGCAAGTCACTAGCGGATCACGGGGAGCTGTTTTTT
-	few	TRBV14	TRBJ2-7	CASSQGSRAPQYF	TGTGCCAGCAGCCAAGGGAGCAGGGCCCCTCAGTACTTC
TRBD1	-	TRBV19	TRBJ2-5	CASGQGGGETQYF	TGTGCCAGCGGACAGGGTGGGGGAGAGACCCAGTACTTC
-	-	TRBV5-6	TRBJ1-1	CASRTRGLNTEAFF	TGTGCCAGCAGAACCAGGGGCTTGAACACTGAAGCTTTCTTT
-	-	TRBV11-3	TRBJ2-3	CASSLDPGVDTQYF	TGTGCCAGCAGCCTCGACCCAGGGGTAGATACGCAGTATTTT
-	-	TRBV5-5	TRBJ2-7	CASSSPRTPNEQYF	TGTGCCAGCAGCTCACCTAGGACTCCTAACGAGCAGTACTTC
TRBD1	-	TRBV7-3	TRBJ2-3	CASSPGPGQTHTDTQYF	TGTGCCAGCAGCCCCGGGCCGGGACAGACTCACACAGATACGCAGTATTTT
-	-	TRBV11-2	TRBJ2-2	CASSLGQGSRTGELFF	TGTGCCAGCAGCTTAGGGCAGGGGTCAAGGACCGGGGAGCTGTTTTTT
-	few	TRBV30	TRBJ2-7	CAWRSTGSYEQYF	TGTGCCTGGAGGTCTACAGGGTCCTACGAGCAGTACTTC
-	-	TRBV5-6	TRBJ2-7	CASRRESSYEQYF	TGTGCCAGCAGACGGGAGAGCTCCTACGAGCAGTACTTC
TRBD2	once	TRBV27	TRBJ2-1	CASSSKLAGGPHEQFF	TGTGCCAGCAGCTCCAAGCTAGCGGGAGGGCCCCATGAGCAGTTCTTC
-	-	TRBV2	TRBJ1-1	CASSERGDGKAFF	TGTGCCAGCAGTGAACGTGGGGATGGTAAGGCTTTCTTT
-	once	TRBV11-3	TRBJ1-1	CASSSQGQMAEAFF	TGTGCCAGCAGCTCCCAGGGGCAGATGGCTGAAGCTTTCTTT
TRBD1	-	TRBV7-9	TRBJ1-2	CASSSTGTGGAEVYGYTF	TGTGCCAGCAGCTCCACCGGGACAGGGGGCGCCGAGGTCTATGGCTACACCTTC
-	-	TRBV9	TRBJ2-7	CASSVGRDQHEQYF	TGTGCCAGCAGCGTGGGTAGGGACCAGCACGAGCAGTACTTC
TRBD2	few	TRBV28	TRBJ2-7	CASSPLVLAAYEQYF	TGTGCCAGCAGTCCCTTAGTTCTAGCGGCCTACGAGCAGTACTTC
TRBD2	few	TRBV5-8	TRBJ2-5	CASSRRTSGAGAQYF	TGTGCCAGCAGCCGTCGGACTAGCGGCGCAGGGGCCCAGTACTTC
-	-	TRBV28	TRBJ2-1	CASSLDDLRNEQFF	TGTGCCAGCAGTTTAGATGACCTGAGGAATGAGCAGTTCTTC
-	-	TRBV4-3	TRBJ1-4	CASSPNEGVREKLFF	TGCGCCAGCAGCCCAAATGAAGGGGTGCGAGAAAAACTGTTTTTT
TRBD1	-	TRBV4-3	TRBJ1-4	CASSSQGGLEKLFF	TGCGCCAGCAGCTCACAGGGGGGGCTTGAAAAACTGTTTTTT
-	-	TRBV7-9	TRBJ2-2	CASNFVMGGELFF	TGTGCCAGCAACTTTGTTATGGGCGGGGAGCTGTTTTTT
-	-	TRBV7-3	TRBJ2-7	CASSLIGGYEQYF	TGTGCCAGCAGCTTAATTGGCGGCTACGAGCAGTACTTC
-	once	TRBV28	TRBJ2-2	CASSPPLNTGELFF	TGTGCCAGCAGTCCCCCCCTTAACACCGGGGAGCTGTTTTTT
-	-	TRBV10-1	TRBJ2-2	CASSGQVGGELFF	TGCGCCAGCAGCGGACAAGTCGGCGGGGAGCTGTTTTTT
TRBD1	-	TRBV19	TRBJ2-4	CASSAITGEAKNIQYF	TGTGCCAGTAGTGCGATAACAGGGGAAGCCAAAAACATTCAGTACTTC
TRBD2	-	TRBV10-3	TRBJ2-7	CAIKAGGLESEQYF	TGTGCCATCAAGGCGGGAGGGCTAGAAAGCGAGCAGTACTTC
-	-	TRBV6-4	TRBJ2-1	CASSDSSFASSYNEQFF	TGTGCCAGCAGTGACTCGTCGTTTGCAAGCTCCTACAATGAGCAGTTCTTC
TRBD1	-	TRBV27	TRBJ2-2	CASRMDGTGVDTGELFF	TGTGCCAGCAGGATGGACGGGACAGGGGTAGACACCGGGGAGCTGTTTTTT
-	-	TRBV28	TRBJ1-1	CASNQSPLTEAFF	TGTGCCAGCAACCAGTCACCCCTCACTGAAGCTTTCTTT
TRBD2	-	TRBV28	TRBJ2-3	CASSSTGGSGRDTQYF	TGTGCCAGCAGTTCCACGGGGGGTAGCGGGAGAGATACGCAGTATTTT
TRBD1	-	TRBV19	TRBJ2-7	CASRRAGTGEYEQYF	TGTGCCAGTAGGCGAGCCGGGACAGGGGAGTACGAGCAGTACTTC
-	-	TRBV10-2	TRBJ2-1	CASSESTGSQQFF	TGCGCCAGCAGTGAGTCTACCGGGTCCCAGCAGTTCTTC
TRBD2	-	TRBV5-6	TRBJ2-7	CASSLGLIAGVSYEQYF	TGTGCCAGCAGCCTGGGACTAATAGCGGGAGTATCCTACGAGCAGTACTTC
-	-	TRBV5-1	TRBJ1-1	CASSWGVNTEAFF	TGCGCCAGCAGCTGGGGGGTAAACACTGAAGCTTTCTTT
-	few	TRBV15	TRBJ1-4	CATSTTTSGATNEKLFF	TGTGCCACCAGCACCACCACTTCGGGGGCAACTAATGAAAAACTGTTTTTT
TRBD1	-	TRBV19	TRBJ1-1	CASSTNGQGFYVNTEAFF	TGTGCCAGTAGTACTAATGGACAGGGGTTTTACGTGAACACTGAAGCTTTCTTT
-	-	TRBV5-5	TRBJ2-7	CASSGYSSYEQYF	TGTGCCAGCAGCGGATATAGCTCCTACGAGCAGTACTTC
TRBD2	few	TRBV7-9	TRBJ2-7	CASSLGSGSGYEQYF	TGTGCCAGCAGCTTAGGGAGCGGGAGCGGGTACGAGCAGTACTTC
-	-	TRBV7-8	TRBJ2-2	CASSPYRWTRGTGELFF	TGTGCCAGCAGCCCGTATCGGTGGACCCGGGGGACCGGGGAGCTGTTTTTT
TRBD2	-	TRBV11-3	TRBJ2-7	CASSLGLAGVPYEQYF	TGTGCCAGCAGCTTAGGTCTAGCGGGAGTCCCCTACGAGCAGTACTTC
-	-	TRBV28	TRBJ2-7	CASIPFSGTPSYEQYF	TGTGCCAGCATCCCCTTCTCCGGGACACCCTCCTACGAGCAGTACTTC
TRBD1	-	TRBV5-1	TRBJ2-7	CASSSRPTTGGDYEQYF	TGCGCCAGCAGCTCGAGACCGACGACAGGGGGGGACTACGAGCAGTACTTC
TRBD2	-	TRBV27	TRBJ2-5	CASRKLAGPQETQYF	TGTGCCAGCCGGAAACTAGCGGGCCCACAAGAGACCCAGTACTTC
TRBD2	few	TRBV27	TRBJ2-2	CASSFWPGLAGDTGELFF	TGTGCCAGCAGTTTTTGGCCCGGACTAGCGGGAGATACCGGGGAGCTGTTTTTT
TRBD1	-	TRBV11-3	TRBJ2-7	CASQPGQSDYEQYF	TGTGCCAGTCAACCGGGACAGAGTGATTACGAGCAGTACTTC
-	-	TRBV18	TRBJ2-7	CASSPAGVNSYEQYF	TGTGCCAGCTCACCAGCAGGGGTGAACTCCTACGAGCAGTACTTC